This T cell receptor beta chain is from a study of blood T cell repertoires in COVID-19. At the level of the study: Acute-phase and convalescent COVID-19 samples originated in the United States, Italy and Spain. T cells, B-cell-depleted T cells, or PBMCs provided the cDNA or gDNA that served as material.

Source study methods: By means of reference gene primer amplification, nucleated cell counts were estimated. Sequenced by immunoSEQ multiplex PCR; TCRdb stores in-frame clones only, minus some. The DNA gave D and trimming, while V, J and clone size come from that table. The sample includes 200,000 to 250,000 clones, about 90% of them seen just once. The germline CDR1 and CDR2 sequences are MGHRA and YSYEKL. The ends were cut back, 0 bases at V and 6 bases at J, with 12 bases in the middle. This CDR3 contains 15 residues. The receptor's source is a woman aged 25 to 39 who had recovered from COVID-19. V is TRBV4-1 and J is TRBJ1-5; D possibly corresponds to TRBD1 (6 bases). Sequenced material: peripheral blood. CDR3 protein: CASSQESGVSQPQHF. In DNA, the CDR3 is TGCGCCAGCAGCCAAGAGTCAGGGGTGTCTCAGCCCCAGCATTTT.